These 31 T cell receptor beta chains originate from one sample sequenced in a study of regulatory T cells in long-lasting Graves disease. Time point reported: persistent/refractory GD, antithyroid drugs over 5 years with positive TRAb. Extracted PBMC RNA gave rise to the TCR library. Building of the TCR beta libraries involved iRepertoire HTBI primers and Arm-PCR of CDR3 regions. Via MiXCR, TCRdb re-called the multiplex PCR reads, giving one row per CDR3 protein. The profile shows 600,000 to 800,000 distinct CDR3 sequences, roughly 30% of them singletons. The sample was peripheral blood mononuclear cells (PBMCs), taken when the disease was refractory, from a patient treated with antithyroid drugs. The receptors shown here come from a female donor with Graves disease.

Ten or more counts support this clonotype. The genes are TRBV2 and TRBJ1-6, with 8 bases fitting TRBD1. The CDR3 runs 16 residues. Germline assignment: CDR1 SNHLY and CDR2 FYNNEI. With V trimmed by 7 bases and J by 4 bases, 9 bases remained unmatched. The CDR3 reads CASKSAGGAYNSPLHF. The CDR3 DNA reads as TGTGCCAGCAAATCGGCAGGGGGCGCTTATAATTCACCCCTCCACTTT.

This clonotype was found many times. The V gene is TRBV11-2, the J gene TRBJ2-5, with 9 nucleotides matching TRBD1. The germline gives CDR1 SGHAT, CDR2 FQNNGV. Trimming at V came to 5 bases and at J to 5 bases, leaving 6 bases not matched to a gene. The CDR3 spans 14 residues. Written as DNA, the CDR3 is TGTGCCAGCAGCCGGGGACAGGGATGGGAGACCCAGTACTTC. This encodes CASSRGQGWETQYF.

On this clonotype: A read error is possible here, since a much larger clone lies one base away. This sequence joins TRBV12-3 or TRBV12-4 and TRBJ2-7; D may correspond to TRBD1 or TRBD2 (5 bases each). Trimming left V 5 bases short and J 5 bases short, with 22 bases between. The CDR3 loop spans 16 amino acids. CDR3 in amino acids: CASSVRTGAGLNEQYF. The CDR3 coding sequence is TGTGCCAGCAGTGTTCGAACCGGGGCAGGTTTGAACGAGCAGTACTTC.

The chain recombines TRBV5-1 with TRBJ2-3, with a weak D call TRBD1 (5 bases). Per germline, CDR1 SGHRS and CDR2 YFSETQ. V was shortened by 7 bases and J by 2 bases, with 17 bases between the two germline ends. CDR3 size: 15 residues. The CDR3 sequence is CASFMGLGPTDTQYF. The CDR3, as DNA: TGCGCCAGCTTCATGGGTTTGGGGCCCACAGATACGCAGTATTTT.

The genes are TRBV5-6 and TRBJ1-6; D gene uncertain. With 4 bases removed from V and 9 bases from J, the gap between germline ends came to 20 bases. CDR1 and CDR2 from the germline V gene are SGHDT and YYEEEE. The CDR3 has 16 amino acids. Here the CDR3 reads CASSGPRTDLGSPLHF. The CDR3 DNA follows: TGTGCCAGCAGCGGGCCGCGGACGGACTTGGGTTCACCCCTCCACTTT.

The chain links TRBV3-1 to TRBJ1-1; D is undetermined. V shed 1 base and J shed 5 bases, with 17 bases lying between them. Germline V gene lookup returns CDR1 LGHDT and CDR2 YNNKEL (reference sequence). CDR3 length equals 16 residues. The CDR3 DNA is TGTGCCAGCAGCCAAGCTTTAGGGCAGGCGGGGACTGAAGCTTTCTTT. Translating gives CASSQALGQAGTEAFF.

The CDR3 sequence: CASSFGTVPLRKLFF. DNA of the CDR3: TGTGCCAGCAGTTTCGGGACGGTCCCCCTCCGGAAACTGTTTTTT. This chain uses TRBV28 with TRBJ1-4; D is possibly TRBD1 (5 bases). Germline CDR1 is MDHEN and CDR2 is SYDVKM. The CDR3 has 15 amino acids. V shed 3 bases and J shed 11 bases, with 19 bases lying between them.

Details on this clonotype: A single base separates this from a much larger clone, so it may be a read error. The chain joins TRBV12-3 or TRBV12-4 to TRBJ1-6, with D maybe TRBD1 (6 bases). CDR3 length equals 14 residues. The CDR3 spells CASSKGDTNSPLYF. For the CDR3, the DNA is TGTGCCAGCAGCAAAGGGGACACTAATTCACCCCTCTACTTT.

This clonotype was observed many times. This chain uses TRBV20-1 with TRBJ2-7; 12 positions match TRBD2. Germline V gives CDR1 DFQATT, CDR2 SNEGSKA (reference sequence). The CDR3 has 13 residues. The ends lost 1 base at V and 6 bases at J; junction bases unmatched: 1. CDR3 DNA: TGCAGTGCTAGAGGACTAGCGGGAGTCGAGCAGTACTTC. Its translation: CSARGLAGVEQYF.

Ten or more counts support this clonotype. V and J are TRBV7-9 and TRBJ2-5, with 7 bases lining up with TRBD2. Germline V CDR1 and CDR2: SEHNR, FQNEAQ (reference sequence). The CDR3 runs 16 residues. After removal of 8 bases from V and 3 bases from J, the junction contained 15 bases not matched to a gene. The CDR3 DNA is TGTGCCAGCGGCTCCCCCGGGGCGGGAGTGGAAGAGACCCAGTACTTC. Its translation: CASGSPGAGVEETQYF.

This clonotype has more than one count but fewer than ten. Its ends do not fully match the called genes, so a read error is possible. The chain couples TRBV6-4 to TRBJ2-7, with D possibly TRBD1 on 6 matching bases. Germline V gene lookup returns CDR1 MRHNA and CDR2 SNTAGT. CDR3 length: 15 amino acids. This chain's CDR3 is CASSYSTGNSYEQYF. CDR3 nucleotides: TGTGCCAGCAGTTACTCGACAGGAAACTCCTACGAGCAGTACTTC.

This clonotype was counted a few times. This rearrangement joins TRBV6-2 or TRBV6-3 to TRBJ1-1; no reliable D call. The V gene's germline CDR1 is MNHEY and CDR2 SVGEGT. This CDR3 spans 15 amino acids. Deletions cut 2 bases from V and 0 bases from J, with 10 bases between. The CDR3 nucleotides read TGTGCCAGCAGTTACGGTCCGGCAATGAACACTGAAGCTTTCTTT. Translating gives CASSYGPAMNTEAFF.

CDR3 protein: CSAPSSLQGSNQPQHF. The CDR3 DNA follows: TGCAGTGCTCCTTCTTCTTTACAGGGCTCTAATCAGCCCCAGCATTTT. The J gene is TRBJ1-5, the V gene TRBV20-1; D is possibly TRBD1 (6 bases). From germline, CDR1 is DFQATT and CDR2 SNEGSKA (reference sequence). Trimming took 5 bases from V and 4 from J, leaving 21 bases between them. CDR3 length: 16 amino acids.

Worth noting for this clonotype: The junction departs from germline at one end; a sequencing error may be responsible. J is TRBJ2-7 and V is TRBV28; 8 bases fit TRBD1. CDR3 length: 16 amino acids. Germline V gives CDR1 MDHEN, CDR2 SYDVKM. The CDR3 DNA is TGCGCCAGCAGCCAAATGTCAGGGGGCTGGGGCTACGAGCAGTACTTC. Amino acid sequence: CASSQMSGGWGYEQYF. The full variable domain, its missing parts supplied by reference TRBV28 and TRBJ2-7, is DVKVTQSSRYLVKRTGEKVFLECVQDMDHENMFWYRQDPGLGLRLIYFSYDVKMKEKGDIPEGYSVSREKKERFSLILESASTNQTSMYLCASSQMSGGWGYEQYFGPGTRLTVT.

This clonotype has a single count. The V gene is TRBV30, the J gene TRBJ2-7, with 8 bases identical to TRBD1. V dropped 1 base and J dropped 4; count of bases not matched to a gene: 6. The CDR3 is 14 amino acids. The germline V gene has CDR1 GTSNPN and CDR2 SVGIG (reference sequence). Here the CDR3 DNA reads TGTGCCTGGAGTGAGACGGGACAGGATTACGAGCAGTACTTC. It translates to CAWSETGQDYEQYF.

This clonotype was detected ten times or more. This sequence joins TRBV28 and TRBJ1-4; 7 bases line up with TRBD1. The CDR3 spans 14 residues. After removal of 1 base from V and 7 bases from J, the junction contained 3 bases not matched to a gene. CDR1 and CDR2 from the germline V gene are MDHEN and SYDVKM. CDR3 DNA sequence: TGTGCCAGCAGTTTATACAGGGGCGGTGAAAAACTGTTTTTT. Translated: CASSLYRGGEKLFF.

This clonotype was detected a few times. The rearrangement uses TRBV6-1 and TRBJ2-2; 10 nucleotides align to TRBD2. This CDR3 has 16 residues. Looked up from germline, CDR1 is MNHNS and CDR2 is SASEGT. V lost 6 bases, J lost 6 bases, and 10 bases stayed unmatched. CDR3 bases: TGTGCCAGCAGCACCGGGACTAGCGAGAAGTCCGGGGAGCTGTTTTTT. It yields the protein CASSTGTSEKSGELFF.

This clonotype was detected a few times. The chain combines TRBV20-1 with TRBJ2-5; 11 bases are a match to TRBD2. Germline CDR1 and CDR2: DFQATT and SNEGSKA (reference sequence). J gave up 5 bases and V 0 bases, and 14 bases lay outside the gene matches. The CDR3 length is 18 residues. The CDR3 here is CSARDSRLAGGLRETQYF. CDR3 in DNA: TGCAGTGCTAGAGATTCCCGGCTAGCGGGAGGATTAAGGGAGACCCAGTACTTC.

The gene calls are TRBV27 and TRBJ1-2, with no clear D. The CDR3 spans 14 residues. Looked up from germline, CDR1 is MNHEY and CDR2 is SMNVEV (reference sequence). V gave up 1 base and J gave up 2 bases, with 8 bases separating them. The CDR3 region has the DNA TGTGCCAGCAGTTTATTACCCAGGAACTATGGCTACACCTTC. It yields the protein CASSLLPRNYGYTF.

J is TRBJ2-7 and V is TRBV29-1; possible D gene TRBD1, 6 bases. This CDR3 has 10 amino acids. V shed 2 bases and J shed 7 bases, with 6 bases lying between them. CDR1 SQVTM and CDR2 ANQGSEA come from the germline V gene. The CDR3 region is CSVEQGEQYF. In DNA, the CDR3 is TGCAGCGTTGAACAGGGGGAGCAGTACTTC.

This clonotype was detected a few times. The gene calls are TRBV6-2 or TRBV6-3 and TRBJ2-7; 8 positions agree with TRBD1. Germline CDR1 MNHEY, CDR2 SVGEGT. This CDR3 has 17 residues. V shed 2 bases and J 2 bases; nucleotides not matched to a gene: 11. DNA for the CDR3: TGTGCCAGCAGTTACGCAAGAGGGACAGGAGTGCCCTACGAGCAGTACTTC. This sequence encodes CASSYARGTGVPYEQYF.

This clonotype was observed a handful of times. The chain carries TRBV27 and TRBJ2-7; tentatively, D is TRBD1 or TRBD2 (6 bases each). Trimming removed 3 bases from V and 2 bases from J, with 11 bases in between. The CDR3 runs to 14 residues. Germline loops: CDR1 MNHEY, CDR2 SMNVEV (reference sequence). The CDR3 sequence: CASSLEGHTYEQYF. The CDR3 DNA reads TGTGCCAGCAGTTTGGAGGGACATACCTACGAGCAGTACTTC.

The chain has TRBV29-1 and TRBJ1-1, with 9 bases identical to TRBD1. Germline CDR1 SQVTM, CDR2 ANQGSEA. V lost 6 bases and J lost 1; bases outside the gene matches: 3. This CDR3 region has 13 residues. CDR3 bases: TGCAGCGTGACAGGGGGAACGAACACTGAAGCTTTCTTT. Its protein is CSVTGGTNTEAFF.

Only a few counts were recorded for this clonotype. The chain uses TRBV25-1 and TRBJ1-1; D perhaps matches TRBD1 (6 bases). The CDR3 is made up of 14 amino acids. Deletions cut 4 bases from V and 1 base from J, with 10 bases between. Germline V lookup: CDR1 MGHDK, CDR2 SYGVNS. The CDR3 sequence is CASSADRPNTEAFF. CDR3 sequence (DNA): TGTGCCAGCAGTGCGGACAGACCGAACACTGAAGCTTTCTTT.

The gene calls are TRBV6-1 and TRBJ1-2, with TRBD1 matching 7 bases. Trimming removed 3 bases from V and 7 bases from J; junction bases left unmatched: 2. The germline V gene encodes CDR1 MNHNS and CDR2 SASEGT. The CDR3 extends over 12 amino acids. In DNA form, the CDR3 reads TGTGCCAGCAGTGATGGGACAGCTGGCTACACCTTC. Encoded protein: CASSDGTAGYTF.

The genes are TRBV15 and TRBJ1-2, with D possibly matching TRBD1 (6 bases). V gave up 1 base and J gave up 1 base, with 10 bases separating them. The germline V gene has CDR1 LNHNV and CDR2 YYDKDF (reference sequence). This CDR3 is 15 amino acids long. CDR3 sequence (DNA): TGTGCCACCAGCAGAGCTACAGGGATTAACTATGGCTACACCTTC. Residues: CATSRATGINYGYTF.

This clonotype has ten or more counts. In DNA, the CDR3 is TGCAGTGCTAACTCACCGGGACTAGCGGGAGTGGGAGAGACCCAGTACTTC. This gives the protein CSANSPGLAGVGETQYF. The rearrangement links TRBV20-1 to TRBJ2-5; the match to TRBD2 covers 14 bases. In germline, CDR1 is DFQATT, CDR2 SNEGSKA (reference sequence). The CDR3 sequence is 17 residues long. The ends lost 4 bases at V and 4 bases at J; junction bases unmatched: 11.

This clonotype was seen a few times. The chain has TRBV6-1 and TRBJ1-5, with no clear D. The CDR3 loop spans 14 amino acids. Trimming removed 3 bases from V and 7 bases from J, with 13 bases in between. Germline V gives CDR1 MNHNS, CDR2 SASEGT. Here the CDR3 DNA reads TGTGCCAGCAGTGAGGGCAGTGCCAGCCAGCCCCAGCATTTT. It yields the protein CASSEGSASQPQHF.

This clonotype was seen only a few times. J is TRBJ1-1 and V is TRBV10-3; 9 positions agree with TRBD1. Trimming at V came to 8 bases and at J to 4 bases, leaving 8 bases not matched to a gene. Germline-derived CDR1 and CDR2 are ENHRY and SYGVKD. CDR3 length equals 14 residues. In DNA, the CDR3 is TGTGCCATCCGGGACAGGGAGGTCGGCACTGAAGCTTTCTTT. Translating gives CAIRDREVGTEAFF.

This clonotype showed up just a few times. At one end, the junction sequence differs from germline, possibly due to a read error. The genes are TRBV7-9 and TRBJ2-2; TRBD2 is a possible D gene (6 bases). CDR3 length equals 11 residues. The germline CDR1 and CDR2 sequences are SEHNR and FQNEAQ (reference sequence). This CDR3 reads CASSFGGELSF. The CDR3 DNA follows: TGTGCCAGCAGCTTTGGCGGGGAGCTGTCTTTT.

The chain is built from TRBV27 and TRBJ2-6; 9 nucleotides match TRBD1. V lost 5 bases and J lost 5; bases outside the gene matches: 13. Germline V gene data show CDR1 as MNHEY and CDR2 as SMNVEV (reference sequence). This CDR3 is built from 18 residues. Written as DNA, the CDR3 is TGTGCCAGCAGTCCCAAGACCGGGACAGGGAGAAGGGCCAACGTCCTGACTTTC. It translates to CASSPKTGTGRRANVLTF. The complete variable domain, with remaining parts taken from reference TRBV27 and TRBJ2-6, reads EAQVTQNPRYLITVTGKKLTVTCSQNMNHEYMSWYRQDPGLGLRQIYYSMNVEVTDKGDVPEGYKVSRKEKRNFPLILESPSPNQTSLYFCASSPKTGTGRRANVLTFGAGSRLTVL.